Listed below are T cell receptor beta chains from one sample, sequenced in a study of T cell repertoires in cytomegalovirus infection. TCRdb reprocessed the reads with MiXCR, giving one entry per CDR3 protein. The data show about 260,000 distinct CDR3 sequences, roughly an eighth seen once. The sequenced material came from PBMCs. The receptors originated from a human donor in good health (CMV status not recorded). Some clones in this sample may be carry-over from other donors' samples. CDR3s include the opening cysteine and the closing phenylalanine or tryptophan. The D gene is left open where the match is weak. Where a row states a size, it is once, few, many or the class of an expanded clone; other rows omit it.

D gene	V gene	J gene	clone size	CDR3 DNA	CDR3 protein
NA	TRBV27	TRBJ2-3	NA	TGTGCCAGCAGTTTCGCAGGGGGGACCCCATATACGCAGTATTTT	CASSFAGGTPYTQYF
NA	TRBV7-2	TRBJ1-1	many	TGTGCCAGCAGCTTCTACTCGAACACTGAAGCTTTCTTT	CASSFYSNTEAFF
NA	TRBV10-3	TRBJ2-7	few	TGTGCCATCAGCGCGGACGGGTGGTACGAGCAGTACTTC	CAISADGWYEQYF
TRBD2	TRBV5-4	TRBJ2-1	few	TGTGCCAGCAGCCAACGGGGGGGCCTTGGGGAGCAGTTCTTC	CASSQRGGLGEQFF
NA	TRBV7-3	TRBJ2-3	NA	TGTGCCAGCAGCTTAGGAGCAGGGGTCACAGATACGCAGTATTTT	CASSLGAGVTDTQYF
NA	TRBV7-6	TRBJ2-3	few	TGTGCCAGCAGTTCATTTGGCACAGATACGCAGTATTTT	CASSSFGTDTQYF
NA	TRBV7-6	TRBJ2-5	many	TGTGCCAGCAGCTCGGGGACTGGAGGGACCCAGTACTTC	CASSSGTGGTQYF
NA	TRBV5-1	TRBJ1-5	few	TGCGCCAGCAGCTCCGGGACACCTGACGGGCCCCAGCATTTT	CASSSGTPDGPQHF
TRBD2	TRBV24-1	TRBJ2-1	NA	TGTGCCACCAGTGATAGTACTAGCGGGAGTCTCAATGAGCAGTTCTTC	CATSDSTSGSLNEQFF
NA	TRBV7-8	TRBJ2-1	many	TGTGCCAGCAGCTTAGATCGGGGGGACAGGACTACAGCTAGGGGTTACAATGAGCAGTTCTTC	CASSLDRGDRTTARGYNEQFF
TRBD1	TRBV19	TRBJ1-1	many	TGTGCCAGTAAACCGGGACAGGCATATAACACTGAAGCTTTCTTT	CASKPGQAYNTEAFF
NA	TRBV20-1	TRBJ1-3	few	TGCAGTGCTACCGGGGACAACGTCGACGGAAACACCATATATTTT	CSATGDNVDGNTIYF
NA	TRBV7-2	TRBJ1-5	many	TGTGCCAGCAGCCCGAGGGGAGGGGGTCCTCAGCCCCAGCATTTT	CASSPRGGGPQPQHF
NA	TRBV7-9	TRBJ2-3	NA	TGTGCCAGCAGCCCAGGGGCGGGAGCGTCAGATACGCAGTATTTT	CASSPGAGASDTQYF
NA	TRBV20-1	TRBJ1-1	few	TGCAGTGCTAGCAGTGAGGGTAGAGCTTTCTTT	CSASSEGRAFF
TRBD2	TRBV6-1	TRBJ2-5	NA	TGTGCCAGCAGTGAAGGGGGACTAGCGGGACTTGAGACCCAGTACTTC	CASSEGGLAGLETQYF
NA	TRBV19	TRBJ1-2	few	TGTGCCAGTAGTATGGCGGGAGGCTATGGCTACACCTTC	CASSMAGGYGYTF
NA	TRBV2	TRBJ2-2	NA	TGTGCCAGCAGTGAAGGGTACCCGAACACCGGGGAGCTGTTTTTT	CASSEGYPNTGELFF
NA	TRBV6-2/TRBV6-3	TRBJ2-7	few	TGTGCCAGCAGTACTCGACTTGCCTACGAGCAGTACTTC	CASSTRLAYEQYF
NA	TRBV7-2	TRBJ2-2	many	TGTGCCAGCAGGAAACAGGGGAGGGACGGGGAGCTGTTTTTT	CASRKQGRDGELFF
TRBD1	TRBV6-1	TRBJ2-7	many	TGTGCCAGCAGTGAAGCCGCGACAGGGGTTTACGAGCAGTACTTC	CASSEAATGVYEQYF
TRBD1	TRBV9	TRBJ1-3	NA	TGTGCCAGCAGCGCCGAGACAGGGAGTAGAAACACCATATATTTT	CASSAETGSRNTIYF
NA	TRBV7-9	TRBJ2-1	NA	TGTGCCAGCAGCCAACCGAGGCTGTATGAGCAGTTCTTC	CASSQPRLYEQFF
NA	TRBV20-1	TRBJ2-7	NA	TGCAATGCTAGAGTCTGGCGGTCACGCTCCTACGAGCAGTACTTC	CNARVWRSRSYEQYF
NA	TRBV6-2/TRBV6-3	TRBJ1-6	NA	TGTGCCAGCAGGGGGGCCAGTCTGGATTCACCCCTCCACTTT	CASRGASLDSPLHF
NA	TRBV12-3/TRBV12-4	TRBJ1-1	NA	TGTGCCAGCACTTCTCGGGCCTCGAACACTGAAGCTTTCTTT	CASTSRASNTEAFF
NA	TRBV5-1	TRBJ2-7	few	TGCGCCAGCAGCTACGGGACAAACCCTAGTGAGCAGTACTTC	CASSYGTNPSEQYF
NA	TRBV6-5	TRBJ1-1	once	TGTGCCAGCAGTTACGATGGAAACACTGAAGCTTTCTTT	CASSYDGNTEAFF
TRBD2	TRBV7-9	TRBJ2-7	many	TGTGCCAGCAGCCCCCTTTCGAGCGGGAGCCACGAGCAGTACTTC	CASSPLSSGSHEQYF
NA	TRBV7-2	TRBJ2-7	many	TGTGCCAGCATACTTACCCCGGGTTCCCACGAGCAGTACTTC	CASILTPGSHEQYF